The rows below give T cell receptor beta chains drawn from one sample of a study of T cell responses to AZD1222 COVID-19 vaccine. Generated by immunoSEQ multiplex PCR, the TCRdb table keeps only in-frame clones and is missing some. Of under 170,000 clones in the sample, more than 85% are singletons; the top ten hold approximately 3.5%. Sequencing used peripheral blood, obtained 28 days after the second AZD1222 dose. These receptors were taken from an adult who received the AZD1222 COVID-19 vaccine. Each CDR3 is given with its conserved first and last residue. A D gene is named only where the DNA matches it firmly.

DNA	CDR3	D	V	J
TGTGCCAGCAGCTTAAGGACTAGCGGGTTGACCGGGGAGCTGTTTTTT	CASSLRTSGLTGELFF	TRBD2	TRBV7-3	TRBJ2-2
TGCGCCAGCAGCGGGGACGGAAATTCACCCCTCCACTTT	CASSGDGNSPLHF	-	TRBV5-1	TRBJ1-6
TGTGCCAGTAGTACCAACACAGGGACCTTCTATGGCTACACCTTC	CASSTNTGTFYGYTF	-	TRBV19	TRBJ1-2
TGTGCCACCAGTGATTACAGGGACCCCTATGGCTACACCTTC	CATSDYRDPYGYTF	-	TRBV24-1	TRBJ1-2
TGTGCCAGCAGCCGGGATCTGATAAACACTGAAGCTTTCTTT	CASSRDLINTEAFF	-	TRBV3-1/TRBV3-2	TRBJ1-1
TGTGCCAGCAGTGAGATTGAATCCCTAATTTATGGCTACACCTTC	CASSEIESLIYGYTF	-	TRBV6-1	TRBJ1-2
TGTGCCAGCTCACTGGGGACATTCTACGAGCAGTACTTC	CASSLGTFYEQYF	-	TRBV18	TRBJ2-7
TGTGCCAGCAGTTTATGGGCCGGACAGGACTATGGCTACACCTTC	CASSLWAGQDYGYTF	TRBD1	TRBV27	TRBJ1-2
TGTGCCAGCAGCAAAGTTTTGGGAAGACTAGCGGGAGGGCACCAAGAGACCCAGTACTTC	CASSKVLGRLAGGHQETQYF	-	TRBV21-1	TRBJ2-5
TGTGCCAGCAGTGAACCTCTTCCGGGACAGCACAATCAGCCCCAGCATTTT	CASSEPLPGQHNQPQHF	TRBD1	TRBV6-1	TRBJ1-5
TGTGCCAGCAGCTTCAGGCTTGACGAGCAGTACTTC	CASSFRLDEQYF	-	TRBV28	TRBJ2-7
TGTGCCACCAGTGAGAACACGGCGCGCGCTGAAGCTTTCTTT	CATSENTARAEAFF	-	TRBV24-1	TRBJ1-1
TGTGCCAGCAGTTTCTCGGACAATGAGCAGTTCTTC	CASSFSDNEQFF	-	TRBV12-3/TRBV12-4	TRBJ2-1